This passage covers 22 T cell receptor beta chains from one sample sequenced in a study of blood T cells in healthy people across ages. Using a J-beta primer mix together with a sample-barcoded 5' primer, a second PCR was run for roughly 7 to 12 cycles. In TCRdb, the 5' RACE reads were re-called with MiXCR into one record per CDR3 protein. The repertoire holds 1 million or so distinct CDR3 sequences, with under 30% as singletons. This sample was shared with a second study, whose subject was T cells of mothers and their children.

Sample: blood. These receptors were collected from a girl aged 2 to 9 in good health.

The chain is built from TRBV20-1 and TRBJ1-5; the D gene is possibly TRBD1 (5 bases). This CDR3 comprises 14 residues. Trimming stripped 4 bases from V and 0 bases from J, with 10 bases between. The V gene's germline CDR1 is DFQATT and CDR2 SNEGSKA (reference sequence). This chain's CDR3 is CSATGPDSNQPQHF. In DNA, the CDR3 is TGCAGTGCTACAGGGCCTGATAGCAATCAGCCCCAGCATTTT.

This clonotype has a single count. This chain links TRBV7-9 with TRBJ2-2; D gene ambiguous. Between the trimmed V and J ends, which lost 2 bases and 6 bases, there was a span of 16 bases. The CDR3 has 16 residues. Germline CDR1 reads SEHNR; CDR2 reads FQNEAQ (reference sequence). DNA for the CDR3: TGTGCCAGCAGCTTAATGGCTGGCAGTGGTCCCGGGGAGCTGTTTTTT. This encodes CASSLMAGSGPGELFF.

The rearrangement links TRBV19 to TRBJ2-7; D tentatively reads TRBD1 or TRBD2 (5 bases each). This CDR3 region has 15 residues. Trimming took 6 bases from V and 2 from J, leaving 17 bases between them. Looked up from germline, CDR1 is LNHDA and CDR2 is SQIVND (reference sequence). The DNA for the CDR3 is TGTGCCAGTAGCGCGTTCCGGGACGGAGCCTACGAGCAGTACTTC. Its protein is CASSAFRDGAYEQYF.

Only a few counts were recorded for this clonotype. V and J are TRBV7-3 and TRBJ2-2; 7 nucleotides line up with TRBD2. In germline, CDR1 is SGHTA, CDR2 FQGTGA. The CDR3 has 16 residues. V lost 1 base and J lost 2; bases outside the gene matches: 4. The CDR3 is CASSLSPGGNTGELFF. The CDR3 DNA sequence: TGTGCCAGCAGCTTAAGTCCGGGGGGAAACACCGGGGAGCTGTTTTTT. Filled out from reference TRBV7-3 and TRBJ2-2, the complete variable domain reads GAGVSQTPSNKVTEKGKYVELRCDPISGHTALYWYRQSLGQGPEFLIYFQGTGAADDSGLPNDRFFAVRPEGSVSTLKIQRTERGDSAVYLCASSLSPGGNTGELFFGEGSRLTVL.

J is TRBJ2-3 and V is TRBV5-1; the D is unclear. CDR1 and CDR2 from the germline V gene are SGHRS and YFSETQ. The ends were cut back, 1 base at V and 0 bases at J, with 12 bases in the middle. CDR3 length: 16 residues. The chain's CDR3 is CASSLRLPDSTDTQYF. The CDR3 coding sequence is TGCGCCAGCAGCTTGAGGCTACCTGATAGCACAGATACGCAGTATTTT.

This clonotype was seen only a few times. The chain links TRBV7-9 to TRBJ2-7; D not resolved. Trimming removed 4 bases at V and 5 bases at J, with 15 bases between. The germline CDR1 and CDR2 sequences are SEHNR and FQNEAQ (reference sequence). The CDR3 consists of 14 residues. In DNA, the CDR3 is TGTGCCAGCAGCTCGTCGTGGGCAGAGGACGAGCAGTACTTC. As protein: CASSSSWAEDEQYF.

This clonotype was counted between two and nine times. The chain links TRBV14 to TRBJ1-2, with 11 bases aligning to TRBD1. The CDR3 runs to 16 residues. Germline-derived CDR1 and CDR2 are SGHDN and FVKESK. The V segment lost 5 bases and the J segment 0 bases; nucleotides outside the gene matches: 5. CDR3 in DNA: TGTGCCAGCAGCTCGGGACAGGGGGTATCTAACTATGGCTACACCTTC. Translated: CASSSGQGVSNYGYTF.

This clonotype was seen more than once but under ten times. The chain carries TRBV4-3 and TRBJ2-7, with D perhaps matching TRBD2 (5 bases). The CDR3 runs to 16 residues. Germline assignment: CDR1 LGHNA and CDR2 YSLEER. The ends were cut back, 1 base at V and 2 bases at J, with 15 bases in the middle. CDR3 sequence reads: CASSQGTSDNTYEQYF. CDR3 DNA: TGCGCCAGCAGCCAAGGTACTAGTGACAATACCTACGAGCAGTACTTC.

This clonotype was counted between two and nine times. V is TRBV27 and J is TRBJ2-5; no reliable D call. The DNA matches TRBJ2-7 better at its end, which makes the J call doubtful. The CDR3 extends over 13 amino acids. Germline CDR1 MNHEY, CDR2 SMNVEV (reference sequence). The DNA for the CDR3 is TGTGCCAGCAGTTTATCGAGTGTAAACGAGCAGTACTTC. Its translation is CASSLSSVNEQYF.

The chain couples TRBV29-1 to TRBJ2-5, with D perhaps TRBD1 (6 bases). The germline V gene encodes CDR1 SQVTM and CDR2 ANQGSEA. V dropped 7 bases and J dropped 1 base, with 10 bases sitting between them. The CDR3 spans 12 residues. CDR3 sequence: CSAPRGQETQYF. CDR3 in DNA: TGCAGCGCACCCAGGGGCCAAGAGACCCAGTACTTC.

The rearrangement links TRBV7-9 to TRBJ1-1, with 7 bases identical to TRBD1. Per germline, CDR1 SEHNR and CDR2 FQNEAQ (reference sequence). The CDR3 has 17 residues. After removal of 1 base from V and 6 bases from J, the junction contained 14 bases not matched to a gene. In DNA, the CDR3 is TGTGCCAGCAGCTTAGTTGGACAGGCTGAAGACGAAGCTGAAGCTTTCTTT. This translates into CASSLVGQAEDEAEAFF.

This CDR3 is CASSRPGMGVWDTQYF. The CDR3 coding sequence is TGTGCCAGCAGCCGCCCGGGGATGGGGGTGTGGGATACGCAGTATTTT. V and J are TRBV27 and TRBJ2-3; D may match TRBD1 or TRBD2 (5 bases each). This CDR3 has 16 amino acids. Germline loops: CDR1 MNHEY, CDR2 SMNVEV (reference sequence). Trimming pared 6 bases from V and 6 bases from J, leaving 22 bases between.

The genes are TRBV7-9 and TRBJ1-1, with 7 bases matching TRBD1. Per germline, CDR1 SEHNR and CDR2 FQNEAQ (reference sequence). With 7 bases clipped from V and 8 bases from J, the junction kept 13 bases outside the gene matches. The CDR3 extends over 14 amino acids. The CDR3 reads CASTFAGTELEAFF. CDR3 DNA: TGTGCCAGCACCTTCGCCGGGACAGAATTAGAAGCTTTCTTT. Drawing the rest from reference TRBV7-9 and TRBJ1-1, the complete variable domain is DTGVSQNPRHKITKRGQNVTFRCDPISEHNRLYWYRQTLGQGPEFLTYFQNEAQLEKSRLLSDRFSAERPKGSFSTLEIQRTEQGDSAMYLCASTFAGTELEAFFGQGTRLTVV.

The chain employs TRBV7-2 and TRBJ2-5; D is possibly TRBD1 (5 bases). The end of the DNA is better explained by TRBJ2-7, so the J call may be wrong. Germline V gene sequence: CDR1 SGHTA, CDR2 FQGNSA. There are 15 residues in the CDR3. CDR3 DNA sequence: TGTGCCAGCAGCATACAGACAGACTCTACCTACGAGCAGTACTTC. It specifies CASSIQTDSTYEQYF.

The chain employs TRBV10-3 and TRBJ1-5, with TRBD1 as a possible D gene (6 bases). The CDR3 has 17 amino acids. Deletions cut 6 bases from V and 4 bases from J, with 22 bases between. Germline loops: CDR1 ENHRY, CDR2 SYGVKD. In DNA form, the CDR3 reads TGTGCCATCAGGGAAGGGGGACAAGTGATAGGGAATCAGCCCCAGCATTTT. Translation: CAIREGGQVIGNQPQHF.

The chain couples TRBV2 to TRBJ2-5, with 9 nucleotides matching TRBD2. The J call is doubtful: the DNA matches TRBJ2-7 better. Per the germline V gene, CDR1 is SNHLY and CDR2 is FYNNEI. CDR3 length equals 13 residues. The CDR3 bases are TGTGCCAGCAGGGTGTCTAGCGGGAACGAGCAGTACTTC. It specifies CASRVSSGNEQYF.

The rearrangement links TRBV12-3 or TRBV12-4 to TRBJ2-7, with D perhaps TRBD1 or TRBD2 (5 bases each). The CDR3 consists of 14 residues. With 7 bases removed from V and 2 bases from J, the gap between germline ends came to 15 bases. The CDR3 protein is CASNHGGPPYEQYF. The CDR3 DNA is TGTGCCAGCAATCATGGGGGTCCACCCTACGAGCAGTACTTC.

The gene calls are TRBV29-1 and TRBJ2-7; 7 nucleotides agree with TRBD1. V lost 3 bases and J lost 4; bases outside the gene matches: 6. CDR3 size: 13 residues. Germline CDR1 and CDR2: SQVTM and ANQGSEA. The CDR3 spells CSVDTGVSYEQYF. The CDR3 nucleotides read TGCAGCGTTGACACAGGGGTTTCTTACGAGCAGTACTTC.

This chain uses TRBV4-1 with TRBJ1-4; D gene unclear. The CDR3 loop spans 15 amino acids. Looked up from germline, CDR1 is MGHRA and CDR2 is YSYEKL. With 2 bases removed from V and 8 bases from J, the gap between germline ends came to 15 bases. CDR3: CASSQPGSHGEKLFF. CDR3 nucleotides: TGCGCCAGCAGCCAACCAGGTTCTCATGGAGAAAAACTGTTTTTT.

The J gene is TRBJ2-1, the V gene TRBV5-1; a weak D match, TRBD1 (6 bases). The CDR3 consists of 17 residues. Looked up from germline, CDR1 is SGHRS and CDR2 is YFSETQ. The germline V and J ends were trimmed by 0 bases and 0 bases, with 13 bases remaining between them. The CDR3 DNA reads as TGCGCCAGCAGCTTGGTGTGGGGGCGTAACTCCTACAATGAGCAGTTCTTC. It yields the protein CASSLVWGRNSYNEQFF.

This clonotype occurred a few times. The rearrangement links TRBV27 to TRBJ1-1, with 8 bases that match TRBD1. The CDR3 is 13 residues long. Trimming took 8 bases from V and 7 from J; bases not matched to a gene: 9. Germline V gene lookup returns CDR1 MNHEY and CDR2 SMNVEV (reference sequence). CDR3 amino acids: CASQDREDNEAFF. CDR3 sequence (DNA): TGTGCCAGCCAGGACAGGGAAGATAATGAAGCTTTCTTT.

This chain uses TRBV5-1 with TRBJ2-1; 8 bases are shared with TRBD2. The CDR3 loop spans 15 amino acids. Trimming at V came to 4 bases and at J to 2 bases, leaving 5 bases not matched to a gene. Germline CDR1 SGHRS, CDR2 YFSETQ. The CDR3 protein is CASSRDSGTYNEQFF. For the CDR3, the DNA is TGCGCCAGCAGCCGGGATAGCGGGACCTACAATGAGCAGTTCTTC.